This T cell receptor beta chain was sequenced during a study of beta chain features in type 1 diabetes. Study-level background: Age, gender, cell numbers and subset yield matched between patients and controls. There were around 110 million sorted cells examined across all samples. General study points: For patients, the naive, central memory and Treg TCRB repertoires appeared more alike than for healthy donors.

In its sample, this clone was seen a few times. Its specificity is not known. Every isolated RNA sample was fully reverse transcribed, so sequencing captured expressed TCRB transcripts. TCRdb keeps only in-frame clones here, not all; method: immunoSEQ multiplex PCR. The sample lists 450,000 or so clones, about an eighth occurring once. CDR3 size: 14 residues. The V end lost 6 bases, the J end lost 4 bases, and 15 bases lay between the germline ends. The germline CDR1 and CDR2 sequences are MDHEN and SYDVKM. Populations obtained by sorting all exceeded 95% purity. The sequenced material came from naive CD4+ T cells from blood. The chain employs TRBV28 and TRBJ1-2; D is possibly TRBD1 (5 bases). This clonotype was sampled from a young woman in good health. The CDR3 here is CASSLPGQFYGYTF. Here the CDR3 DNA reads TGTGCCAGCAGCCTTCCCGGACAATTCTATGGCTACACCTTC.